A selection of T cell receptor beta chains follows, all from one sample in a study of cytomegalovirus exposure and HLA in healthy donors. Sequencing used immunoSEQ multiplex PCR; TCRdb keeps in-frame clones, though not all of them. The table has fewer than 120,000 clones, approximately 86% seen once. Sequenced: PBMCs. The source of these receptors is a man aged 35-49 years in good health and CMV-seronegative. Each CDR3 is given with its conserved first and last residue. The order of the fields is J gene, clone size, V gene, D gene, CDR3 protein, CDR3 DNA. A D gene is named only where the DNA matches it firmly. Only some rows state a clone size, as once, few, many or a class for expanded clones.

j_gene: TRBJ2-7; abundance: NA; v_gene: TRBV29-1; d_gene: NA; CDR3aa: CSVEDGSSYEQYF; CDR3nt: TGCAGCGTTGAAGATGGCTCCTCCTACGAGCAGTACTTC
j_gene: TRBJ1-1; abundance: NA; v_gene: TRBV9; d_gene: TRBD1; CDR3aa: CASSSRTGGPMNTEAFF; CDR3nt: TGTGCCAGCAGCTCGAGGACAGGGGGACCCATGAACACTGAAGCTTTCTTT
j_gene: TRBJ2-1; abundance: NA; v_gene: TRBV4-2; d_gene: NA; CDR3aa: CASSQAQGVTRTNEQFF; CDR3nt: TGTGCCAGCAGCCAGGCCCAAGGTGTTACTCGGACAAATGAGCAGTTCTTC
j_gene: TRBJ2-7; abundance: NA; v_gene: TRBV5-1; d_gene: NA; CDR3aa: CASSFRGAYEQYF; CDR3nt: TGCGCCAGCAGCTTCCGGGGTGCCTACGAGCAGTACTTC
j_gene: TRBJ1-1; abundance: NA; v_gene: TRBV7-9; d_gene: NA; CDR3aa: CASSLMAQGENTEAFF; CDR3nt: TGTGCCAGCAGCTTAATGGCCCAAGGAGAAAACACTGAAGCTTTCTTT
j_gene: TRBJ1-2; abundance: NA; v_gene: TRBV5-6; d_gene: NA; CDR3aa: CASSSGGANYGYTF; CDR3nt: TGTGCCAGCAGCTCCGGAGGTGCTAACTATGGCTACACCTTC
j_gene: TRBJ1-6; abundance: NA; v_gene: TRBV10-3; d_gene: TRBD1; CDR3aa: CAISQGADSPLHF; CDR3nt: TGTGCCATCAGTCAGGGGGCAGATTCACCCCTCCACTTT
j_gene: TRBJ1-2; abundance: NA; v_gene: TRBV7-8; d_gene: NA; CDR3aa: CASSDRQGQNYGYTF; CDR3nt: TGTGCCAGCAGCGATCGACAAGGACAGAACTATGGCTACACCTTC
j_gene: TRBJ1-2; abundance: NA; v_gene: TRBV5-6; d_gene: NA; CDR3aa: CASSWGGRGYGYTF; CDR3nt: TGTGCCAGCAGCTGGGGGGGAAGGGGCTATGGCTACACCTTC
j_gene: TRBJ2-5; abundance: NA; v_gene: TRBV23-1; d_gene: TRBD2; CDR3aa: CASSQLSGGEETQYF; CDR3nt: TGCGCCAGCAGTCAATTGTCGGGAGGTGAAGAGACCCAGTACTTC
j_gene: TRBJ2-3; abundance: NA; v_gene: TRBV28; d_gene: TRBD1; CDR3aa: CASSPQGGGSDTQYF; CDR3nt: TGTGCCAGCAGTCCACAGGGGGGTGGCTCAGATACGCAGTATTTT
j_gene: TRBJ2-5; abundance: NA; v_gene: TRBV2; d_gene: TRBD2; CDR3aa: CASKGNSGAIGETQYF; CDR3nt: TGTGCCAGCAAGGGTAATAGCGGGGCCATAGGAGAGACCCAGTACTTC
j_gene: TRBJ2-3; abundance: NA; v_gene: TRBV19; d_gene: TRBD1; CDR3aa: CASRGQGTSTDTQYF; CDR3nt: TGTGCCAGTAGGGGACAGGGAACTAGCACAGATACGCAGTATTTT
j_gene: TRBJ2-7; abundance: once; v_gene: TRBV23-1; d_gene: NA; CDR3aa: CASSQRAGLHEQYF; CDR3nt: TGCGCCAGCAGTCAAAGGGCAGGGCTGCACGAGCAGTACTTC
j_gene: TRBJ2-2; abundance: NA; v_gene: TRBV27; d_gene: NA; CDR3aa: CASSLSGELFF; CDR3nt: TGTGCCAGCAGTTTGAGCGGGGAGCTGTTTTTT
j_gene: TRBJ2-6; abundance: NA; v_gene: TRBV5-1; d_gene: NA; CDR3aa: CASSAGPGANVLTF; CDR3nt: TGCGCCAGCAGCGCGGGGCCTGGGGCCAACGTCCTGACTTTC
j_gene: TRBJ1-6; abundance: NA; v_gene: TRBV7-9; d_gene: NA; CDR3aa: CASCLSEDSPLHF; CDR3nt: TGTGCCAGCTGCTTGTCGGAGGACTCACCCCTCCACTTT